Sequencing of this TCR beta chain was carried out in a study of early T cells in non-severe SARS-CoV-2 infection. About the research overall: Sequenced material consisted of bulk RNA (from unsorted whole blood), and chains were unpaired.

This clonotype was counted at least ten times. Its specificity is not known. General study points: A preference for anti-spike CD8 responses marked VDJdb matching, which missed private and CD4 specificities.

Individual cDNA molecules carried attached unique molecular identifiers. TCRdb called the 5' RACE reads again in MiXCR, with one record for every CDR3 protein. The repertoire holds fewer than 70,000 distinct CDR3 sequences, with roughly 4.6% as singletons. Deletions cut 4 bases from V and 2 bases from J, with 12 bases between. This CDR3 spans 13 amino acids. The germline V gene encodes CDR1 SQVTM and CDR2 ANQGSEA. The TCR was taken from an adult who was a healthcare worker with PCR-confirmed SARS-CoV-2 infection or an uninfected control (not recorded which). The donor label of this sample is uncertain. The sample in question was whole blood, obtained at baseline. V and J are TRBV29-1 and TRBJ2-7; possible D gene TRBD1, 6 bases. The CDR3 sequence: CSVGQVSAYEQYF. The CDR3 region has the DNA TGCAGCGTTGGACAGGTCAGCGCCTACGAGCAGTACTTC.